Listed here are 9 T cell receptor beta chains from one sample, sequenced in a study of blood T cell repertoires in COVID-19. The protocol was immunoSEQ multiplex PCR, while the TCRdb copy is restricted to in-frame clones and leaves out a portion. The sample contains about 100,000 clones, approximately 86% of which appear only once. The specimen was peripheral blood. The origin of the receptors is a man older than 75 with acute or convalescent COVID-19.

In this sample, this clone turned up once. This rearrangement joins TRBV5-5 to TRBJ2-7, with D uncertain. The CDR3 length is 17 residues. Trimming cost V 0 bases and J 6 bases, with 22 bases left between them. CDR1 is SGHKS and CDR2 is YYEKEE in the germline V gene (reference sequence). CDR3 coding DNA: TGTGCCAGCAGCTTGGCCCAGCCCGGCACCCGCGCAGGCGAGCAGTACTTC. It codes for CASSLAQPGTRAGEQYF.

The J gene is TRBJ2-3, the V gene TRBV6-1; 7 bases are a match to TRBD2. Trimming took 1 base from V and 4 from J; bases not matched to a gene: 11. Germline-derived CDR1 and CDR2 are MNHNS and SASEGT. The CDR3 is 17 amino acids. DNA for the CDR3: TGTGCCAGCAGTGAAGACGGGGGGAGATGGTATTCAGATACGCAGTATTTT. It yields the protein CASSEDGGRWYSDTQYF.

This chain joins TRBV11-2 and TRBJ2-1, with 10 bases aligning to TRBD2. The CDR3 sequence is 17 residues long. With V trimmed by 0 bases and J by 4 bases, 6 bases remained unmatched. Per germline, CDR1 SGHAT and CDR2 FQNNGV. The CDR3 DNA follows: TGTGCCAGCAGCTTAGAACGAGTAGCGGGAGGTTACAATGAGCAGTTCTTC. This codes for CASSLERVAGGYNEQFF. The full variable domain, rest sourced from reference TRBV11-2 and TRBJ2-1, is EAGVAQSPRYKIIEKRQSVAFWCNPISGHATLYWYQQILGQGPKLLIQFQNNGVVDDSQLPKDRFSAERLKGVDSTLKIQPAKLEDSAVYLCASSLERVAGGYNEQFFGPGTRLTVL.

The chain links TRBV28 to TRBJ1-1, with 7 bases aligning to TRBD1. This CDR3 region has 14 residues. J gave up 0 bases and V 7 bases, and 5 bases lay outside the gene matches. Germline CDR1 is MDHEN and CDR2 is SYDVKM. The CDR3 DNA sequence: TGTGCCAGCACCCCGGGACAGATGAACACTGAAGCTTTCTTT. It yields the protein CASTPGQMNTEAFF.

The rearrangement links TRBV2 to TRBJ2-2, with 8 bases matching TRBD2. The CDR3 has 14 amino acids. Germline values: CDR1 SNHLY, CDR2 FYNNEI. The trim removed 4 bases at V and 5 bases at J, leaving 3 bases unmatched. This CDR3 reads CASSVTGGTGELFF. In DNA, the CDR3 is TGTGCCAGCAGTGTAACGGGAGGGACCGGGGAGCTGTTTTTT.

The chain combines TRBV28 with TRBJ1-2, with 10 bases aligning to TRBD1. The germline V gene has CDR1 MDHEN and CDR2 SYDVKM. Losses at the gene ends were 5 bases for V and 7 bases for J; bases not matched to a gene: 4. CDR3 length: 13 residues. The CDR3, as DNA: TGTGCCAGCAGTGACAGGGGGCTGGCTGGCTACACCTTC. Translated: CASSDRGLAGYTF.

The chain couples TRBV15 to TRBJ1-5; unclear D gene. The V gene lost 0 bases and the J gene lost 6 bases, with 12 bases spanning the gap. Germline loops: CDR1 LNHNV, CDR2 YYDKDF (reference sequence). The CDR3 covers 15 residues. The CDR3 sequence is CATSRDRTRGQPQHF. The CDR3 nucleotides read TGTGCCACCAGCAGAGATCGAACTCGGGGTCAGCCCCAGCATTTT.

V is TRBV19 and J is TRBJ2-5, with 11 bases matching TRBD1. V dropped 3 bases and J dropped 5; count of bases not matched to a gene: 5. Germline CDR1 and CDR2: LNHDA and SQIVND (reference sequence). This CDR3 is 15 amino acids long. CDR3 amino acids: CASSITGQGGETQYF. The CDR3, as DNA: TGTGCCAGTAGTATCACGGGACAGGGGGGTGAGACCCAGTACTTC.

V usage is TRBV15 and J usage is TRBJ2-1; D not certain. CDR1 is LNHNV, CDR2 YYDKDF, per germline (reference sequence). Trimming took off 9 bases at V and 0 bases at J, with 12 bases between the two ends. This CDR3 contains 14 residues. CDR3 loop: CATAPFSSYNEQFF. The CDR3 bases are TGTGCCACGGCTCCTTTCAGCTCCTACAATGAGCAGTTCTTC.